These 25 T cell receptor beta chains share one sample of origin, sequenced in a study of OX40 agonist ivuxolimab in advanced cancers. TCRdb keeps only in-frame clones here, not all; method: immunoSEQ multiplex PCR. In the table there are roughly 49,000 clones, about nine tenths of which are singletons. The sequenced sample was CD4+ or CD8+ T cells sorted from blood, obtained in a trial of the OX40 agonist ivuxolimab. The origin of the receptors is an adult with an advanced solid tumor such as melanoma, head and neck, liver or kidney cancer.

In nucleotides, the CDR3 is TGTGCCAGCAGGACAGGATGGAACACTGAAGCTTTCTTT. It encodes CASRTGWNTEAFF. This chain links TRBV28 with TRBJ1-1; TRBD1 might be the D (6 bases). V dropped 6 bases and J dropped 1 base, with 9 bases sitting between them. The germline gives CDR1 MDHEN, CDR2 SYDVKM. CDR3 length: 13 amino acids.

This clone is labeled medium-sized. This rearrangement joins TRBV29-1 to TRBJ2-5; TRBD2 matches 7 bases. V shed 0 bases and J 5 bases; nucleotides not matched to a gene: 9. This CDR3 comprises 15 residues. Looked up from germline, CDR1 is SQVTM and CDR2 is ANQGSEA. The DNA of the CDR3 is TGCAGCGTTGAAGATGGAGCGGGACGGATGGAGACCCAGTACTTC. It codes for CSVEDGAGRMETQYF.

This rearrangement joins TRBV19 to TRBJ2-7, with TRBD2 matching 12 bases. V lost 9 bases to trimming and J lost 2 bases; unmatched junction nucleotides: 8. The CDR3 consists of 15 residues. Germline V gives CDR1 LNHDA, CDR2 SQIVND (reference sequence). The CDR3 is CARRTSGGLPYEQYF. For the CDR3, the DNA is TGTGCCAGGCGAACTAGCGGGGGGCTCCCCTACGAGCAGTACTTC.

There are a few counts of this clone. The chain carries TRBV25-1 and TRBJ1-1; D remains unclear. V gave up 2 bases and J gave up 4 bases, with 5 bases separating them. Per the germline V gene, CDR1 is MGHDK and CDR2 is SYGVNS. This CDR3 contains 12 residues. CDR3 sequence reads: CASSEATTEAFF. As DNA, the CDR3 is TGTGCCAGCAGTGAAGCAACCACTGAAGCTTTCTTT.

The chain employs TRBV9 and TRBJ1-2, with 9 nucleotides matching TRBD1. Germline V CDR1 and CDR2: SGDLS, YYNGEE. The V and J ends lost 5 bases and 7 bases, in that order; junction bases with no gene match: 15. This CDR3 is 16 amino acids long. The CDR3 DNA sequence: TGTGCCAGCAGTGAAGGACAGGGGACGTTGATGGGTGGCTACACCTTC. Protein sequence: CASSEGQGTLMGGYTF.

This sequence joins TRBV5-1 and TRBJ1-4; D unresolved. The ends were cut back, 0 bases at V and 5 bases at J, with 8 bases in the middle. The CDR3 loop spans 14 amino acids. CDR1 and CDR2 (germline): SGHRS, YFSETQ. The CDR3 is CASSLVGANEKLFF. The CDR3 nucleotides read TGCGCCAGCAGCTTGGTGGGAGCCAATGAAAAACTGTTTTTT.

The chain uses TRBV27 and TRBJ2-3; perhaps D is TRBD1 or TRBD2 (5 bases each). Per germline, CDR1 MNHEY and CDR2 SMNVEV (reference sequence). The V end lost 5 bases, the J end lost 2 bases, and 5 bases lay between the germline ends. This CDR3 region has 12 residues. The CDR3 sequence: CASSGTTDTQYF. The CDR3 DNA reads TGTGCCAGCAGTGGGACCACAGATACGCAGTATTTT.

The chain couples TRBV5-1 to TRBJ2-1; 9 bases agree with TRBD2. Trimming took 2 bases from V and 7 from J; bases not matched to a gene: 13. CDR3 length: 17 amino acids. Germline-derived CDR1 and CDR2 are SGHRS and YFSETQ. The CDR3 loop is CASSFELTSGNRNEQFF. The CDR3 DNA reads as TGCGCCAGCAGCTTTGAGTTGACTAGCGGAAACCGGAATGAGCAGTTCTTC.

Here the CDR3 reads CASSPSRQYNEQFF. CDR3 coding DNA: TGCGCCAGCAGCCCCTCCCGACAGTACAATGAGCAGTTCTTC. V gene TRBV5-1 combines with J gene TRBJ2-1; D is possibly TRBD1 (5 bases). CDR3 length: 14 residues. V was clipped by 4 bases and J by 4 bases, with 12 bases between them. Germline-derived CDR1 and CDR2 are SGHRS and YFSETQ.

This clone was seen a few times. CDR3 region: CASSLSGGVSETQYF. The CDR3, as DNA: TGTGCCAGCAGCTTAAGCGGGGGGGTGTCGGAGACCCAGTACTTC. The genes are TRBV11-3 and TRBJ2-5; 10 bases line up with TRBD2. The V gene end was trimmed by 2 bases and the J gene end by 5 bases; junction bases not matched to a gene: 5. The CDR3 loop spans 15 amino acids. From germline, CDR1 is SGHNT and CDR2 YENEEA. The full variable domain, its missing parts supplied by reference TRBV11-3 and TRBJ2-5, is EAGVVQSPRYKIIEKKQPVAFWCNPISGHNTLYWYLQNLGQGPELLIRYENEEAVDDSQLPKDRFSAERLKGVDSTLKIQPAELGDSAVYLCASSLSGGVSETQYFGPGTRLLVL.

This clone was seen a handful of times. The genes are TRBV19 and TRBJ1-1, with no clear D. The ends were cut back, 0 bases at V and 2 bases at J, with 13 bases in the middle. Germline V CDR1 and CDR2: LNHDA, SQIVND (reference sequence). The CDR3 length is 16 residues. The CDR3 DNA is TGTGCCAGTAGTATAGATCGGCGGCAGGAAAACACTGAAGCTTTCTTT. Its protein is CASSIDRRQENTEAFF.

The chain joins TRBV21-1 to TRBJ1-5; whether TRBD1, the table's D call, matches the DNA was not checked. TRBV21-1 is termed a pseudogene. The CDR3 sequence is 20 residues long. The CDR3 bases are TGTGCCAGCAGCTTAACCCGAGGACAGGGGGCGAGGGCTAGCAATCAGCCCCAGCATTTT. Translation gives CASSLTRGQGARASNQPQHF.

This clone has more than one count but fewer than ten. Compared with germline, one end of the junction differs, possibly owing to a read error. J is TRBJ1-1 and V is TRBV9; D possibly corresponds to TRBD1 (5 bases). CDR1 and CDR2 from the germline V gene are SGDLS and YYNGEE. The CDR3 has 13 amino acids. This CDR3 reads CASSVASPGRVSF. The CDR3 DNA reads TGTGCCAGCAGCGTAGCATCTCCAGGGAGGGTAAGCTTT.

The V call is TRBV14, the J call TRBJ2-2, with D perhaps being TRBD1 or TRBD2 (7 bases each). The CDR3 runs to 16 residues. Germline loops: CDR1 SGHDN, CDR2 FVKESK. Trimming stripped 3 bases from V and 7 bases from J, with 18 bases between. Written as DNA, the CDR3 is TGTGCCAGCAGCCATCCACAGGGGAGCGGGAACGGGGAGCTGTTTTTT. This codes for CASSHPQGSGNGELFF.

The V gene is TRBV30, the J gene TRBJ2-1; TRBD1 agrees at 7 bases. Losses at the gene ends were 3 bases for V and 9 bases for J; bases not matched to a gene: 5. CDR1 is GTSNPN, CDR2 SVGIG, per germline (reference sequence). The CDR3 runs 12 residues. CDR3 sequence (DNA): TGTGCCTGGAGAGACAGGGTGGGTGAGCAGTTCTTC. It translates to CAWRDRVGEQFF.

V is TRBV19 and J is TRBJ1-4, with 10 bases lining up with TRBD1. The V segment lost 10 bases and the J segment 7 bases; nucleotides outside the gene matches: 15. The CDR3 length is 16 residues. CDR1 and CDR2 (germline): LNHDA, SQIVND (reference sequence). The CDR3 DNA reads as TGTGCCACCAAGTGGGACAGGGGAATTTTCGGTGAAAAACTGTTTTTT. Translated, it gives CATKWDRGIFGEKLFF.

The chain is built from TRBV28 and TRBJ1-1, with 7 bases lining up with TRBD1. The V gene's germline CDR1 is MDHEN and CDR2 SYDVKM. The ends lost 6 bases at V and 6 bases at J; junction bases unmatched: 10. The CDR3 covers 14 residues. CDR3 sequence reads: CASSKDRASPEAFF. Here the CDR3 DNA reads TGTGCCAGCAGCAAAGACAGGGCTTCCCCTGAAGCTTTCTTT.

This clone was observed a single time. In DNA form, the CDR3 reads TGTGCCAGCAGCTTAGTGGATACCGGGGAGCTGTTTTTT. It translates to CASSLVDTGELFF. The chain joins TRBV7-9 to TRBJ2-2; no clear D gene. The germline V gene has CDR1 SEHNR and CDR2 FQNEAQ (reference sequence). V gave up 1 base and J gave up 5 bases, with 5 bases separating them. The CDR3 runs 13 residues.

The chain employs TRBV18 and TRBJ2-7; 10 nucleotides match TRBD2. V trimming: 4 bases; J trimming: 1 base; junction bases outside the gene matches: 4. The length of the CDR3 is 15 residues. The germline CDR1 and CDR2 sequences are KGHSH and LQKENI. The chain's CDR3 is CASSRPAGGSYEQYF. In DNA, the CDR3 is TGTGCCAGCTCACGGCCAGCGGGAGGGTCCTACGAGCAGTACTTC. Together with reference TRBV18 and TRBJ2-7, the CDR3 gives the full variable domain: NAGVMQNPRHLVRRRGQEARLRCSPMKGHSHVYWYRQLPEEGLKFMVYLQKENIIDESGMPKERFSAEFPKEGPSILRIQQVVRGDSAAYFCASSRPAGGSYEQYFGPGTRLTVT.

This rearrangement joins TRBV7-2 to TRBJ1-5; TRBD1 agrees at 8 bases. After removal of 1 base from V and 7 bases from J, the junction contained 9 bases not matched to a gene. Germline V gene lookup returns CDR1 SGHTA and CDR2 FQGNSA. The length of the CDR3 is 16 residues. CDR3 in amino acids: CASSLGTGRSGQPQHF. CDR3 bases: TGTGCCAGCAGCTTAGGGACAGGGAGATCGGGACAGCCCCAGCATTTT.

This chain links TRBV20-1 with TRBJ1-4; 7 positions agree with TRBD1. The CDR3 is 11 residues long. The V gene's germline CDR1 is DFQATT and CDR2 SNEGSKA (reference sequence). CDR3 region: CSTGNNEKLFF. CDR3 sequence (DNA): TGCTCGACAGGGAATAATGAAAAACTGTTTTTT.

The rearrangement joins TRBV18 to TRBJ2-7, with 9 bases lining up with TRBD1. From germline, CDR1 is KGHSH and CDR2 LQKENI. V lost 4 bases to trimming and J lost 4 bases; unmatched junction nucleotides: 8. This CDR3 has 15 residues. CDR3 DNA sequence: TGTGCCAGCTCACGACAGGGGGGGCGCCTTTACGAGCAGTACTTC. Protein product: CASSRQGGRLYEQYF.

The rearrangement uses TRBV7-9 and TRBJ2-3; perhaps D is TRBD1 or TRBD2 (5 bases each). The CDR3 is 15 amino acids. Germline V gene sequence: CDR1 SEHNR, CDR2 FQNEAQ (reference sequence). V lost 6 bases to trimming and J lost 1 base, with 14 bases between them. In DNA form, the CDR3 reads TGTGCCAGCAGGTCCCGGGACCCCGGCACAGATACGCAGTATTTT. Its protein is CASRSRDPGTDTQYF.

The chain employs TRBV5-8 and TRBJ1-4; 7 nucleotides match TRBD1. CDR1 and CDR2 from the germline V gene are SGHTS and YDEGEE. V trimming: 4 bases; J trimming: 8 bases; junction bases outside the gene matches: 14. CDR3 length: 16 residues. CDR3 protein: CASSPPSGAGGEKLFF. The DNA of the CDR3 is TGTGCCAGCAGCCCACCCTCCGGGGCAGGGGGAGAAAAACTGTTTTTT.

The V gene is TRBV7-2, the J gene TRBJ2-3; 9 bases are a match to TRBD2. The V gene end was trimmed by 1 base and the J gene end by 6 bases; junction bases not matched to a gene: 8. CDR1 is SGHTA and CDR2 is FQGNSA in the germline V gene. The CDR3 loop spans 16 amino acids. CDR3: CASSLEGGRARDTQYF. CDR3 in DNA: TGTGCCAGCAGCTTAGAAGGCGGGAGGGCCAGGGATACGCAGTATTTT.